The TCR beta chain described here comes from a study of human T cells and chemical hapten exposure (dated by TCRdb to about 2021). A note on the overall study: For sensitization, 2% DPC in acetone was applied to an approximately 2 cm by approximately 2 cm area of upper inner arm skin. Patients additionally received weekly therapeutic DPC doses to the scalp throughout the approximately 25-week study period. Patch testing was performed on the upper back with Finn chambers containing 0.01% DPC, and the patch tests were scored after 6 days according to International Contact Dermatitis Research Group standards. The mostly female patient cohort included alopecia areata with under or over 50% scalp involvement, alopecia totalis and alopecia universalis. Libraries were pooled for sequencing, and per-sample TCR yields varied mainly because of small differences in library volumes within the pool. In alopecia patients, the study followed how the peripheral blood TCR repertoire changed in vivo over primary and secondary sensitization to diphenylcyclopropenone (DPC), a hapten. Blood samples were taken from patients before sensitization (week 0) and then at 2, 6 and about 24 weeks after DPC sensitization. About 30 alopecia patients provided blood for TCR sequencing at one to four time points (pre-sensitization, 2, 6 and 24 weeks). Study-wide findings and limitations: A positive correlation was found between the number of PT1 expanded TCRs and patch test score, with significance reached at thresholds 8, 16 and 32 but not 4. After repeated subsampling, the strength of the expansion versus patch-test correlation and the threshold at which it became significant changed. Because every patient had alopecia, a presumed autoimmune disease, the patients' immune response might differ from that of healthy individuals. Expanded TCRs formed significantly more large CDR3 similarity clusters than pre-sensitization or healthy control sets, consistent with antigen-driven responses. No change with DPC sensitization was found in the number of TCRs above 1 in 1000 frequency, and no evidence of global repertoire structure alterations was found.

In this sample, this clonotype turned up many times. It lacks a known antigen. Base-call qualities are not available, and no considerably larger clone is one nucleotide away. Library prep was done by RACE. Instrument used: NextSeq 500. During library preparation, unique molecular identifiers were attached to individual cDNA molecules so that TCRs could be counted quantitatively and reproducibly. Each blood RNA sample was used to sequence both TCR alpha and TCR beta chains. The source study handled its data this way. The median number of TCRs per sample was around 96,000, ranging from roughly 23,224 to 700,000. The Decombinator software suite was used to annotate the V, J and CDR3 of the TCR reads. To make PS versus PT1 abundance plots, every sample was subsampled to the same number of TCRs (28,000). TCRs were defined as expanded if absent before sensitization and observed at least eight times at the 2-week time point. TCRdb trimmed public reads at Q25 via fastp, called clones via MiXCR and kept in-frame beta chains. All rows with the same CDR3 protein become a single entry with the most common DNA and genes. These V and J calls originate from TCRdb's pipeline instead of the authors' own analysis. The sample contains 65,000 to 90,000 distinct CDR3 sequences, about 15% of them found a single time. The leading ten clones occupy more than 3.5% of the sample.

The junction carries 13 bases between V and J, which are trimmed by 1 base and 7 bases respectively. CDR1 LGHNT and CDR2 FRNRAP are derived from the germline V gene. There are 14 amino acids in the CDR3, from cysteine to phenylalanine inclusive. Just the 42-base CDR3 DNA is kept, in frame starting at base 1. The sample's time point label is to be understood as: pre-sensitization, week 0. Interpreted using the paper, the treatment or condition label stands for: therapeutic diphenylcyclopropenone sensitization with weekly scalp DPC. Blood at each patch-test visit was drawn before the patch test was applied. Eligible patients were aged 18 to 70, diagnosed with alopecia, deemed suitable for DPC therapy, and excluded if pregnant. Total RNA was isolated from unfractionated whole blood collected in Tempus Blood RNA tubes.

The source was whole blood, collected in connection with sensitization to the hapten diphenylcyclopropenone (DPC). This TCR was recovered from a woman in her forties or fifties with alopecia areata. Some clones in this sample may be carry-over from other donors' samples. This sequence uses TRBV12-5 and TRBJ1-1; a weak D assignment points to TRBD1 (5 bases agree). CDR3 region: CASGLGAGRGEAFF. The nucleotide sequence reads as follows: TGTGCTAGTGGTTTGGGTGCGGGACGGGGTGAAGCTTTCTTT.